These T cell receptor beta chains were read from a single sample in a study. TCRdb called the 5' RACE reads again in MiXCR, with one record for every CDR3 protein. Among tens of thousands of distinct CDR3 sequences listed, around a quarter were seen once. The sample taken for sequencing was naive CD4+ T cells sorted from blood. The receptors originated from a female donor with breast cancer. The CDR3 runs from the conserved cysteine through the conserved F or W. The order of the fields is D gene, clone size, V gene, J gene, CDR3 DNA, CDR3 protein. D genes are given only for firm matches. For some rows the clone size is stated as once, few or many, or as a class when expanded; others skip it.

.	.	TRBV5-1	TRBJ2-2	TGCGCCAGCAGCTTGTTTGCAGCGGTAAACACCGGGGAGCTGTTTTTT	CASSLFAAVNTGELFF
TRBD2	.	TRBV7-2	TRBJ2-1	TGTGCCAGCAGCCAATGGACTAGCGGGAGCGCTGAGCAGTTCTTC	CASSQWTSGSAEQFF
TRBD2	.	TRBV4-1	TRBJ2-5	TGCGCCAGCAGCCAAGGGGCCAGCGGGAGTCGAGAGACCCAGTACTTC	CASSQGASGSRETQYF
.	few	TRBV20-1	TRBJ2-2	TGCAGTGCAAGGACTACGAACACCGGGGAGCTGTTTTTT	CSARTTNTGELFF
.	.	TRBV20-1	TRBJ2-5	TGCAGTGCTAGAGAGGGACTTCGGGTCCAAGAGACCCAGTACTTC	CSAREGLRVQETQYF
TRBD1	.	TRBV12-3/TRBV12-4	TRBJ1-2	TGTGCCAGCAGTTTTGGGACAGGGGGTTTCCCCTATGGCTACACCTTC	CASSFGTGGFPYGYTF
.	many	TRBV12-3/TRBV12-4	TRBJ1-1	TGTGCCAGCAGTCCGCTCCACCTGGGGGGCGACACTGAAGCTTTCTTT	CASSPLHLGGDTEAFF
TRBD2	few	TRBV5-1	TRBJ2-3	TGCGCCAGCAGCTTGGAAGGGCTAGCGGGAGAAGCAGATACGCAGTATTTT	CASSLEGLAGEADTQYF
.	.	TRBV9	TRBJ2-1	TGTGCCAGCAGCTCCCAGGGGACCTCCTACAATGAGCAGTTCTTC	CASSSQGTSYNEQFF
.	.	TRBV7-2	TRBJ2-3	TGTGCCAGCAGCTTAGGTGTTAGTGGCACAGATACGCAGTATTTT	CASSLGVSGTDTQYF
TRBD1	.	TRBV20-1	TRBJ1-1	TGCAGTGCTTTAGATCCCGGGACAGCGATCGATGAAGCTTTCTTT	CSALDPGTAIDEAFF
.	many	TRBV12-3/TRBV12-4	TRBJ1-2	TGTGCCAGCAGTTCGGCAGCCCGATATGGCTACACCTTC	CASSSAARYGYTF
.	.	TRBV28	TRBJ2-7	TGTGCCAGCAGGACGGGCGGGATTACCCACGAGCAGTACTTC	CASRTGGITHEQYF
.	few	TRBV5-1	TRBJ2-1	TGCGCCAGCAGCTTTGGGGGGTCAGGGTACAATGAGCAGTTCTTC	CASSFGGSGYNEQFF
.	few	TRBV20-1	TRBJ1-1	TGCAGTGCCCTACGCGGGGGGAGGGGGACTGAAGCTTTCTTT	CSALRGGRGTEAFF
.	few	TRBV4-1	TRBJ2-5	TGCGCCAGCAGCCAAGTGGGCGAAGAGACCCAGTACTTC	CASSQVGEETQYF
.	.	TRBV6-2/TRBV6-3	TRBJ2-7	TGTGCCAGCAGTTACGCCAGGTTCTACGAGCAGTACTTC	CASSYARFYEQYF
.	many	TRBV6-5	TRBJ2-3	TGTGCCAGCAGTTCCCTCTTTGGGACGGGAATAATGGGGGATACGCAGTATTTT	CASSSLFGTGIMGDTQYF
.	.	TRBV4-1	TRBJ2-2	TGCGCCAGCAGCCAAGCCAGGGCCTTTGCCGGGGAGCTGTTTTTT	CASSQARAFAGELFF
.	few	TRBV7-3	TRBJ2-7	TGTGCCAGCAGCCCGTTAGGAGGGGGCGAGCAGTACTTC	CASSPLGGGEQYF
TRBD2	few	TRBV7-6	TRBJ2-1	TGTGCCAGCAGCTCCCCGACTAGCGGGAGTAGTGAGCAGTTCTTC	CASSSPTSGSSEQFF
TRBD1	.	TRBV5-1	TRBJ1-2	TGCGCCAGCAGCTTGGAGTTTTCAGGGGGACGCCCGAATGGCTACACCTTC	CASSLEFSGGRPNGYTF
TRBD2	.	TRBV4-3	TRBJ2-1	TGCGCCAGCAGCCAAGTCATCAGCGGGAGGAGGTATGAGCAGTTCTTC	CASSQVISGRRYEQFF
.	.	TRBV7-3	TRBJ2-5	TGTGCCAGCCGTCCTAATTACCTATCCGGGACCCAGTACTTC	CASRPNYLSGTQYF
.	many	TRBV29-1	TRBJ2-1	TGCAGCGTTGAGGGACTGAGCAATGAGCAGTTCTTC	CSVEGLSNEQFF
.	.	TRBV12-3/TRBV12-4	TRBJ1-5	TGTGCCAGCAGCTCCGGGACAACTGTGAATCAGCCCCAGCATTTT	CASSSGTTVNQPQHF
TRBD1	few	TRBV11-2	TRBJ2-3	TGTGCCAGCAGCTTACAGGGGGCATTTACAGATACGCAGTATTTT	CASSLQGAFTDTQYF
TRBD2	few	TRBV6-5	TRBJ2-7	TGTGCCAGCAGTTACGAGCGGGGAAAGTCGGCGGGAGGGCCCGACGAGCAGTACTTC	CASSYERGKSAGGPDEQYF
.	many	TRBV7-2	TRBJ1-2	TGTGCCAGCAGAACCATGGGATTTCTCTATGGCTACACCTTC	CASRTMGFLYGYTF
.	.	TRBV5-1	TRBJ1-6	TGCGCCAGCAGCTTGGACAGATTAAATTCACCCCTCCACTTT	CASSLDRLNSPLHF
TRBD2	.	TRBV4-2	TRBJ2-5	TGTGCCAGCAGCCACGGACTAGCGGGAGTAGAGACCCAGTACTTC	CASSHGLAGVETQYF
TRBD2	.	TRBV7-9	TRBJ2-3	TGTGCCAGCAGCCCCCCGGGAGGGCAAGATACGCAGTATTTT	CASSPPGGQDTQYF
TRBD1	few	TRBV7-2	TRBJ2-7	TGTGCCAGCAGCTTACTACAGGGGTACGAGCAGTACTTC	CASSLLQGYEQYF
.	many	TRBV7-2	TRBJ2-7	TGTGCCAGCAGCCGGTGGGAGGAAGTCGAGCAGTACTTC	CASSRWEEVEQYF
TRBD2	.	TRBV7-9	TRBJ2-7	TGTGCCAGCAGCTTGGAGGGAGGGGCAGAATACGAGCAGTACTTC	CASSLEGGAEYEQYF
.	.	TRBV7-2	TRBJ1-5	TGTGCCAGCAGCTTATATGTTTGGGGCAATCAGCCCCAGCATTTT	CASSLYVWGNQPQHF
.	.	TRBV4-3	TRBJ2-1	TGCGCCAGCAGCCAAGTTGTCTTTTTTGCGGAGGCAAGCAGGGACTCCTACAATGAGCAGTTCTTC	CASSQVVFFAEASRDSYNEQFF
TRBD2	.	TRBV7-8	TRBJ2-1	TGTGCCAGCAGCCTTGGGACTAGCGGGAGACAGTTCTTC	CASSLGTSGRQFF
TRBD1	many	TRBV20-1	TRBJ1-5	TGCAGTGCTAGACCCGACAGGGTTGGTCAGCCCCAGCATTTT	CSARPDRVGQPQHF
.	few	TRBV7-2	TRBJ1-1	TGTGCCAGCAGCTATAGGGCAGGGAGGTGGAAAACTGAAGCTTTCTTT	CASSYRAGRWKTEAFF
.	medium-sized	TRBV7-2	TRBJ1-4	TGTGCCAGCAGCTTTCAAACTGCAACTAATGAAAAACTGTTTTTT	CASSFQTATNEKLFF
TRBD2	few	TRBV7-9	TRBJ2-1	TGTGCCAGCAGCGGCCGACTAGCGGGAATAGAGAATGAGCAGTTCTTC	CASSGRLAGIENEQFF
.	.	TRBV12-3/TRBV12-4	TRBJ1-5	TGTGCCAGCAGTTTACGGGGGATCGGCAATCAGCCCCAGCATTTT	CASSLRGIGNQPQHF
TRBD1	.	TRBV27	TRBJ1-1	TGTGCCAGCAGGCGGACAGGGGGGGGGAACACTGAAGCTTTCTTT	CASRRTGGGNTEAFF
.	medium-sized	TRBV20-1	TRBJ2-5	TGCAGTGCAGCAAGAGGTCGGCCCCTTGGGGAGACCCAGTACTTC	CSAARGRPLGETQYF